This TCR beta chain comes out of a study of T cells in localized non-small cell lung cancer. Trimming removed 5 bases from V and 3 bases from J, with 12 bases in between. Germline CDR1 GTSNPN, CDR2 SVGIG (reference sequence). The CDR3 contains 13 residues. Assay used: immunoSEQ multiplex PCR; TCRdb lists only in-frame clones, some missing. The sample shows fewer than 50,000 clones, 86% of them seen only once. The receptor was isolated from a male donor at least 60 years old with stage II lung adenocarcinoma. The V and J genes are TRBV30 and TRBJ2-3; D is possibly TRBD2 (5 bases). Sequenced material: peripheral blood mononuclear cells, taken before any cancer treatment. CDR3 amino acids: CAWGGKGTDTQYF. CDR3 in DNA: TGTGCCTGGGGAGGAAAGGGAACAGATACGCAGTATTTT.